Shown below are 31 T cell receptor beta chains from a single sample sequenced in a study of T cell responses to AZD1222 COVID-19 vaccine. Generated by immunoSEQ multiplex PCR, the TCRdb table keeps only in-frame clones and is missing some. Of more than 70,000 clones listed, approximately 89% are singletons. The material sequenced was peripheral blood, taken 28 days after the second AZD1222 dose. These receptors were taken from an adult who received the AZD1222 COVID-19 vaccine.

Here the CDR3 DNA reads TGCAGTGCGCCGCTTTACAATGAGCAGTTCTTC. As protein: CSAPLYNEQFF. The V gene is TRBV20-1, the J gene TRBJ2-1; D not resolved. Germline CDR1 is DFQATT and CDR2 is SNEGSKA (reference sequence). The V end was cut by 6 bases, the J end by 4 bases, with 7 bases between. This CDR3 comprises 11 residues.

V usage is TRBV23-1 and J usage is TRBJ2-7, with 10 bases fitting TRBD1. TRBV23-1 is reported as an ORF; its role is uncertain. The ends lost 0 bases at V and 3 bases at J; junction bases unmatched: 5. This CDR3 spans 16 amino acids. The CDR3 sequence is CASSQSPGQGIYEQYF. CDR3 nucleotide sequence: TGCGCCAGCAGTCAATCCCCGGGACAGGGGATCTACGAGCAGTACTTC.

The CDR3 nucleotides are TGTGCCAGCAGAATCGAGACCCAGTACTTC. Translated, it gives CASRIETQYF. The chain uses TRBV21-1 and TRBJ2-5. TRBV21-1 represents a pseudogene. The CDR3 spans 10 residues.

This clone appeared once. This chain links TRBV11-2 with TRBJ1-3, with 7 bases identical to TRBD1. Per the germline V gene, CDR1 is SGHAT and CDR2 is FQNNGV. The length of the CDR3 is 17 residues. The junction had 13 bases not matched to a gene; V was cut back by 5 bases and J by 3 bases. The CDR3 here is CASSPARGGWFGNTIYF. CDR3 nucleotides: TGTGCCAGCAGCCCAGCCAGGGGGGGATGGTTTGGAAACACCATATATTTT.

V usage is TRBV7-9 and J usage is TRBJ2-7; D may be TRBD1 (6 bases). The CDR3 has 16 amino acids. The V gene lost 5 bases and the J gene lost 4 bases, with 21 bases spanning the gap. Per germline, CDR1 SEHNR and CDR2 FQNEAQ (reference sequence). Here the CDR3 reads CASSPLSGQTTYEQYF. The CDR3 region has the DNA TGTGCCAGCAGCCCACTGAGCGGACAGACGACGTACGAGCAGTACTTC. Complete variable domain (other parts from reference TRBV7-9 and TRBJ2-7): DTGVSQNPRHKITKRGQNVTFRCDPISEHNRLYWYRQTLGQGPEFLTYFQNEAQLEKSRLLSDRFSAERPKGSFSTLEIQRTEQGDSAMYLCASSPLSGQTTYEQYFGPGTRLTVT.

The chain couples TRBV28 to TRBJ1-5, with 8 bases matching TRBD1. The ends lost 1 base at V and 11 bases at J; junction bases unmatched: 7. The CDR3 has 14 amino acids. Germline V lookup: CDR1 MDHEN, CDR2 SYDVKM. The CDR3 sequence is CASSLLQGVRSQHF. CDR3 in DNA: TGTGCCAGCAGTTTATTACAGGGGGTACGTTCCCAGCATTTT.

The V gene is TRBV28, the J gene TRBJ2-2; D is unresolved. CDR3 length equals 13 residues. Germline CDR1 MDHEN, CDR2 SYDVKM. Trimming removed 3 bases from V and 7 bases from J, with 9 bases in between. The CDR3 region is CASSLTGDGELFF. The DNA for the CDR3 is TGTGCCAGCAGTTTGACTGGCGACGGGGAGCTGTTTTTT.

This rearrangement joins TRBV5-5 to TRBJ2-1; 7 nucleotides match TRBD2. CDR1 and CDR2 from the germline V gene are SGHKS and YYEKEE (reference sequence). CDR3 length: 15 amino acids. The V and J ends lost 3 bases and 2 bases, in that order; junction bases with no gene match: 5. The CDR3 coding sequence is TGTGCCAGCAGCTCGGTCGGACTAGCCTACAATGAGCAGTTCTTC. Its translation is CASSSVGLAYNEQFF.

The J gene is TRBJ2-7, the V gene TRBV14; maybe TRBD1 (7 bases). The CDR3 totals 15 residues. Trimming removed 2 bases from V and 0 bases from J, with 11 bases in between. Germline assignment: CDR1 SGHDN and CDR2 FVKESK. The CDR3 region has the DNA TGTGCCAGCAGCCAAAGACAGGGAGGCTCCTACGAGCAGTACTTC. It codes for CASSQRQGGSYEQYF. Supplemented by reference TRBV14 and TRBJ2-7, the full variable domain reads EAGVTQFPSHSVIEKGQTVTLRCDPISGHDNLYWYRRVMGKEIKFLLHFVKESKQDESGMPNNRFLAERTGGTYSTLKVQPAELEDSGVYFCASSQRQGGSYEQYFGPGTRLTVT.

This sequence joins TRBV5-5 and TRBJ1-2; no definite D call. From germline, CDR1 is SGHKS and CDR2 YYEKEE (reference sequence). V was shortened by 4 bases and J by 0 bases, with 10 bases between the two germline ends. This CDR3 spans 14 amino acids. The CDR3 loop reads CASSRGKANYGYTF. CDR3 DNA sequence: TGTGCCAGCAGCCGCGGAAAGGCTAACTATGGCTACACCTTC.

The genes are TRBV6-6 and TRBJ2-3; D may be TRBD2 (5 bases). Trimming removed 6 bases at V and 1 base at J, with 17 bases between. This CDR3 region has 16 residues. In germline, CDR1 is MNHNY, CDR2 SVGAGI (reference sequence). CDR3 region: CASSSAGLEGTDTQYF. The CDR3 DNA sequence: TGTGCCAGCAGCTCCGCGGGTTTAGAAGGCACAGATACGCAGTATTTT.

The chain links TRBV28 to TRBJ2-1, with 9 bases identical to TRBD2. Germline V gene data show CDR1 as MDHEN and CDR2 as SYDVKM. J gave up 9 bases and V 2 bases, and 14 bases lay outside the gene matches. The CDR3 contains 17 residues. This CDR3 is CASSLKLAGLAGTEQFF. DNA of the CDR3: TGTGCCAGCAGTTTAAAGTTAGCGGGACTAGCCGGAACTGAGCAGTTCTTC.

This sequence joins TRBV4-2 and TRBJ2-5; no clear D. The germline gives CDR1 LGHNA, CDR2 YNFKEQ. Trimming stripped 1 base from V and 2 bases from J, with 14 bases between. CDR3 length equals 16 residues. This chain's CDR3 is CASSQGVQIIQETQYF. The CDR3 nucleotides are TGTGCCAGCAGCCAAGGGGTCCAAATAATACAAGAGACCCAGTACTTC.

The chain has TRBV13 and TRBJ1-4, with no clear D. This CDR3 is 12 amino acids long. Per germline, CDR1 PRHDT and CDR2 FYEKMQ (reference sequence). Trimming left V 5 bases short and J 2 bases short, with 3 bases between. The CDR3: CASSRTNEKLFF. CDR3 DNA sequence: TGTGCCAGCAGCCGGACTAATGAAAAACTGTTTTTT.

The chain recombines TRBV30 with TRBJ2-1, with D tentatively TRBD2 (5 bases). This CDR3 has 15 amino acids. Germline V gene lookup returns CDR1 GTSNPN and CDR2 SVGIG (reference sequence). V lost 1 base to trimming and J lost 9 bases, with 19 bases between them. The CDR3 reads CAWSATGRPRVEQFF. CDR3 bases: TGTGCCTGGAGTGCCACTGGACGGCCGCGGGTTGAGCAGTTCTTC.

This chain links TRBV5-6 with TRBJ2-3, with 9 bases that match TRBD2. The length of the CDR3 is 15 residues. Trimming took 0 bases from V and 3 from J; bases not matched to a gene: 2. Germline CDR1 is SGHDT and CDR2 is YYEEEE. CDR3 amino acids: CASSLVAGDTDTQYF. CDR3 bases: TGTGCCAGCAGCTTGGTAGCGGGAGATACAGATACGCAGTATTTT.

A single count supports this clone. The chain carries TRBV5-4 and TRBJ1-6, with D possibly being TRBD1 (6 bases). Germline CDR1 SGHNT, CDR2 YYREEE (reference sequence). The V end was cut by 4 bases, the J end by 1 base, with 12 bases between. The CDR3 is made up of 16 amino acids. CDR3 residues: CASSPIQGSYNSPLHF. CDR3 nucleotide sequence: TGTGCCAGCAGCCCAATACAGGGATCCTATAATTCACCCCTCCACTTT.

This CDR3 reads CASSLAFGQGVYEQYF. The CDR3 DNA is TGTGCCAGCAGCTTGGCCTTCGGACAGGGTGTCTACGAGCAGTACTTC. This chain joins TRBV5-5 and TRBJ2-7, with 8 bases fitting TRBD1. CDR1 is SGHKS and CDR2 is YYEKEE in the germline V gene (reference sequence). After removal of 0 bases from V and 3 bases from J, the junction contained 8 bases not matched to a gene. This CDR3 comprises 16 residues. The full variable domain, in which reference TRBV5-5 and TRBJ2-7 provide the parts outside the CDR3, is DAGVTQSPTHLIKTRGQQVTLRCSPISGHKSVSWYQQVLGQGPQFIFQYYEKEERGRGNFPDRFSARQFPNYSSELNVNALLLGDSALYLCASSLAFGQGVYEQYFGPGTRLTVT.

This clone was seen only once. This CDR3 reads CASSPWTPTEAFF. The DNA for the CDR3 is TGTGCCAGCAGTCCCTGGACACCAACTGAAGCTTTCTTT. This chain uses TRBV12-3 or TRBV12-4 with TRBJ1-1; D may be TRBD1 (5 bases). V was trimmed by 5 bases and J by 5 bases, leaving 12 bases between them. This CDR3 is built from 13 residues.

The chain joins TRBV15 to TRBJ2-4; no definite D call. This CDR3 has 13 residues. The V gene's germline CDR1 is LNHNV and CDR2 YYDKDF (reference sequence). V shed 3 bases and J shed 8 bases, with 11 bases lying between them. The CDR3 here is CATSSRYGDIQYF. In DNA, the CDR3 is TGTGCCACCAGCAGCCGTTACGGAGACATTCAGTACTTC.

This clone was seen once. This chain uses TRBV9 with TRBJ2-1; 9 positions match TRBD1. The CDR3 contains 14 residues. With V trimmed by 3 bases and J by 7 bases, 5 bases remained unmatched. The germline gives CDR1 SGDLS, CDR2 YYNGEE. The CDR3 is CASSARDRVNEQFF. The CDR3 region has the DNA TGTGCCAGCAGCGCCAGGGACAGGGTGAATGAGCAGTTCTTC.

This clone has just one count. CDR3 sequence (DNA): TGTGCCAGCAGCCCCGACAGATATACGCAGTATTTT. Translating gives CASSPDRYTQYF. This chain links TRBV3-1 (or the pseudogene TRBV3-2) with TRBJ2-3, with a weak D call TRBD1 (5 bases). The germline CDR1 and CDR2 sequences are LGHDT and YNNKEL (reference sequence). V lost 4 bases to trimming and J lost 7 bases, with 9 bases between them. CDR3 length: 12 residues.

This clone has a handful of counts. CDR3 region: CASSPGTGAPSGNTIYF. The CDR3 DNA reads TGTGCCAGCAGTCCAGGGACAGGGGCCCCATCTGGAAACACCATATATTTT. The J gene is TRBJ1-3, the V gene TRBV28, with 10 bases lining up with TRBD1. This CDR3 is 17 amino acids long. With V trimmed by 5 bases and J by 1 base, 8 bases remained unmatched. Per germline, CDR1 MDHEN and CDR2 SYDVKM. The full variable domain, rest sourced from reference TRBV28 and TRBJ1-3, is DVKVTQSSRYLVKRTGEKVFLECVQDMDHENMFWYRQDPGLGLRLIYFSYDVKMKEKGDIPEGYSVSREKKERFSLILESASTNQTSMYLCASSPGTGAPSGNTIYFGEGSWLTVV.

The chain combines TRBV4-1 with TRBJ2-3; 9 bases are shared with TRBD2. J lost 2 bases, V lost 0 bases, and 3 bases had no gene match. Germline CDR1 MGHRA, CDR2 YSYEKL. The CDR3 has 16 residues. DNA of the CDR3: TGCGCCAGCAGCCAAGACCTAGCGGGGAACACAGATACGCAGTATTTT. This gives the protein CASSQDLAGNTDTQYF.

This clone came up once. This rearrangement joins TRBV7-2 to TRBJ1-2, with D possibly matching TRBD1 (5 bases). The germline V and J ends were trimmed by 5 bases and 6 bases, with 13 bases remaining between them. The CDR3 is 13 residues long. Germline-derived CDR1 and CDR2 are SGHTA and FQGNSA. CDR3 in DNA: TGTGCCAGCAGCCGGGTGGGCAGGGATGGCTACACCTTC. Translation: CASSRVGRDGYTF. Together with reference TRBV7-2 and TRBJ1-2, the CDR3 gives the full variable domain: GAGVSQSPSNKVTEKGKDVELRCDPISGHTALYWYRQSLGQGLEFLIYFQGNSAPDKSGLPSDRFSAERTGGSVSTLTIQRTQQEDSAVYLCASSRVGRDGYTFGSGTRLTVV.

The CDR3 DNA sequence: TGTGCCAGCAGCTTGCAGTTCGGGACCTCCTACGAGCAGTACTTC. Translated: CASSLQFGTSYEQYF. The chain couples TRBV5-5 to TRBJ2-7; D is tentatively TRBD1 or TRBD2 (5 bases each). The germline gives CDR1 SGHKS, CDR2 YYEKEE (reference sequence). The CDR3 has 15 residues. Deletions cut 1 base from V and 0 bases from J, with 11 bases between.

The chain employs TRBV29-1 and TRBJ2-3; TRBD2 matches at 10 bases. The ends lost 5 bases at V and 6 bases at J; junction bases unmatched: 8. Germline-derived CDR1 and CDR2 are SQVTM and ANQGSEA. This CDR3 is 14 amino acids long. As DNA, the CDR3 is TGCAGCGTTTGCCCTAGCGGGAGCGGCGATACGCAGTATTTT. Protein: CSVCPSGSGDTQYF.

The chain links TRBV10-3 to TRBJ2-5, with D maybe TRBD1 (6 bases). Germline lookup yields CDR1 ENHRY and CDR2 SYGVKD. V shed 3 bases and J shed 1 base, with 9 bases lying between them. CDR3 size: 14 residues. In nucleotides, the CDR3 is TGTGCCATCAGTGAAGAGGGGGTCCAAGAGACCCAGTACTTC. This translates into CAISEEGVQETQYF.

This chain joins TRBV3-1 (or the pseudogene TRBV3-2) and TRBJ1-5; TRBD1 aligns across 7 bases. CDR1 and CDR2 from the germline V gene are LGHDT and YNNKEL (reference sequence). The V and J ends lost 1 base and 4 bases, in that order; junction bases with no gene match: 4. The CDR3 is 15 amino acids. CDR3 amino acids: CASSQADRANQPQHF. CDR3 nucleotides: TGTGCCAGCAGCCAAGCAGACAGGGCTAATCAGCCCCAGCATTTT.

The chain combines TRBV9 with TRBJ2-1, with 7 positions matching TRBD2. Germline V gene lookup returns CDR1 SGDLS and CDR2 YYNGEE. The CDR3 is 13 residues long. Germline trimming cut 4 bases from V and 5 bases from J; bases unmatched to any gene: 3. The CDR3 region has the DNA TGTGCCAGCAGCCCTAGCGGTGACAATGAGCAGTTCTTC. Its protein is CASSPSGDNEQFF.

This clone appeared once. The rearrangement uses TRBV7-9 and TRBJ1-4; D remains ambiguous. The CDR3 length is 12 residues. Germline assignment: CDR1 SEHNR and CDR2 FQNEAQ (reference sequence). Between the trimmed V and J ends, which lost 1 base and 5 bases, there was a span of 2 bases. CDR3 sequence: CASSLVNEKLFF. The DNA of the CDR3 is TGTGCCAGCAGCTTAGTAAATGAAAAACTGTTTTTT.